The sequence of this TCR beta chain was determined in a study of memory CD4+ T cells and cytomegalovirus serostatus. Study background: Donors were healthy Belgian adults, under 10 CMV seropositive and under 30 seronegative.

Assay used: immunoSEQ multiplex PCR; TCRdb lists only in-frame clones, some missing. Of about 56,000 clones listed, around three quarters are singletons. The CDR3 has 16 amino acids. J lost 9 bases, V lost 6 bases, and 11 bases had no gene match. Germline CDR1 is SGHNT and CDR2 is YYREEE (reference sequence). Single viable CD3+CD4+CD8-CD45RO+ cells were sorted as the memory CD4+ T cells. The clonotype was recovered from an adult in good health and CMV-seropositive. What was sequenced was memory CD4+ T cells from blood. The chain recombines TRBV5-4 with TRBJ2-1; 14 bases agree with TRBD2. For the CDR3, the DNA is TGTGCCAGCAACCCGGGGGGGACTAGCGGGAGTACTGAGCAGTTCTTC. It yields the protein CASNPGGTSGSTEQFF.